This TCR beta chain was identified during a study of blood T cell repertoires in COVID-19. Study at large: T cells, B-cell-depleted T cells, or PBMCs provided the cDNA or gDNA that served as material.

In its sample, this clone was seen once. The table came from immunoSEQ multiplex PCR; TCRdb's copy has only in-frame clones and leaves some out. Of around 13,000 clones listed, about 83% are singletons. The TCR sequence derives from a man between 35 and 55 years old with active or convalescent COVID-19. The sequenced material came from peripheral blood.

CDR3 nucleotides: TGTGCCAGCAGTGAACAGGGTAGCACTGAAGCTTTCTTT. Translating it yields CASSEQGSTEAFF. This chain joins TRBV2 and TRBJ1-1; D might be TRBD1 (5 bases). This CDR3 has 13 residues. V lost 2 bases to trimming and J lost 4 bases, with 8 bases between them. Germline lookup yields CDR1 SNHLY and CDR2 FYNNEI.